This passage covers 28 T cell receptor beta chains from one sample sequenced in a study of post-analysis software for immune sequencing data. Regarding the study as a whole: When patients were compared with controls, five TRBV segments were more frequent, TRBV5-6, TRBV5-1 and TRBV20-1 among them.

TCR beta cDNA libraries included unique molecular identifiers. One entry per CDR3 protein results from TCRdb running MiXCR on the PCR reads. The repertoire holds just over 250,000 distinct CDR3 sequences, with less than 40% as singletons. Antigens for these TCRs are unknown. The sequenced material came from blood. The origin of the receptors is a girl aged 5 to 17 with multiple sclerosis.

As to this clonotype: This may be a read error: a much more frequent sequence differs by one nucleotide. V gene TRBV11-2 combines with J gene TRBJ2-1; TRBD2 is a possible D gene (6 bases). Looked up from germline, CDR1 is SGHAT and CDR2 is FQNNGV. This CDR3 region has 16 residues. CDR3 sequence (DNA): TGTGCCGGCAGCCGGGAGCCCCAGGGAAGGTTGGATGAGCAGTTCTTC. It encodes CAGSREPQGRLDEQFF. The full variable domain, in which reference TRBV11-2 and TRBJ2-1 provide the parts outside the CDR3, is EAGVAQSPRYKIIEKRQSVAFWCNPISGHATLYWYQQILGQGPKLLIQFQNNGVVDDSQLPKDRFSAERLKGVDSTLKIQPAKLEDSAVYLCAGSREPQGRLDEQFFGPGTRLTVL.

In this sample, this clonotype turned up a few times. The J gene is TRBJ1-4, the V gene TRBV14; the match to TRBD1 covers 8 bases. This CDR3 spans 14 amino acids. Germline V CDR1 and CDR2: SGHDN, FVKESK. J gave up 8 bases and V 4 bases, and 6 bases lay outside the gene matches. CDR3 loop: CASSPGGAGEKLFF. The CDR3 region has the DNA TGTGCCAGCAGCCCAGGGGGCGCCGGGGAAAAACTGTTTTTT.

The chain joins TRBV20-1 to TRBJ2-7; 9 bases agree with TRBD2. The length of the CDR3 is 14 residues. The V segment lost 3 bases and the J segment 0 bases; nucleotides outside the gene matches: 3. Germline V CDR1 and CDR2: DFQATT, SNEGSKA (reference sequence). CDR3 bases: TGCAGTGCTAGGCATAGCGGGAGCTCCTACGAGCAGTACTTC. Its protein product is CSARHSGSSYEQYF.

The chain joins TRBV30 to TRBJ1-4, with D uncertain. The CDR3 totals 11 residues. Trimming stripped 5 bases from V and 4 bases from J, with 5 bases between. Germline CDR1 GTSNPN, CDR2 SVGIG (reference sequence). This chain's CDR3 is CAWAYNEKLFF. In DNA form, the CDR3 reads TGTGCCTGGGCATATAATGAAAAACTGTTTTTT. Complete variable domain (other parts from reference TRBV30 and TRBJ1-4): SQTIHQWPATLVQPVGSPLSLECTVEGTSNPNLYWYRQAAGRGLQLLFYSVGIGQISSEVPQNLSASRPQDRQFILSSKKLLLSDSGFYLCAWAYNEKLFFGSGTQLSVL.

V is TRBV11-2 and J is TRBJ1-2; TRBD1 aligns across 7 bases. Germline CDR1 is SGHAT and CDR2 is FQNNGV. Trimming removed 5 bases from V and 8 bases from J; junction bases left unmatched: 8. This CDR3 is 13 amino acids long. The CDR3 DNA reads TGTGCCAGCAGCCGCGGACAGGCTATAGGCTACACCTTC. Its protein product is CASSRGQAIGYTF.

This clonotype was observed many times. This rearrangement joins TRBV6-1 to TRBJ2-1; unclear D gene. Looked up from germline, CDR1 is MNHNS and CDR2 is SASEGT. V lost 3 bases to trimming and J lost 3 bases, with 12 bases between them. CDR3 length: 15 residues. This chain's CDR3 is CASSDSLEVYNEQFF. The CDR3 DNA reads as TGTGCCAGCAGTGACAGTCTAGAGGTCTACAATGAGCAGTTCTTC.

This clonotype was counted between two and nine times. This chain links TRBV12-3 or TRBV12-4 with TRBJ1-6; D possibly corresponds to TRBD1 (5 bases). Trimming took off 5 bases at V and 6 bases at J, with 17 bases between the two ends. The CDR3 is 16 residues long. Here the CDR3 reads CASSPSGGRLNSPLHF. The CDR3, as DNA: TGTGCCAGCAGTCCCTCCGGGGGACGGCTTAATTCACCCCTCCACTTT.

This clonotype was found many times. The chain carries TRBV20-1 and TRBJ2-6, with 8 bases fitting TRBD2. CDR3 length equals 17 residues. The germline gives CDR1 DFQATT, CDR2 SNEGSKA (reference sequence). Trimming removed 3 bases from V and 2 bases from J; junction bases left unmatched: 9. CDR3 DNA: TGCAGTGCTAGGGCCTCGGGGGGGTACGCTGGGGCCAACGTCCTGACTTTC. Protein product: CSARASGGYAGANVLTF.

This clonotype was counted ten times or more. The chain recombines TRBV3-1 with TRBJ2-7; D may be TRBD2 (5 bases). This CDR3 has 15 residues. Between the trimmed V and J ends, which lost 2 bases and 5 bases, there was a span of 16 bases. Germline assignment: CDR1 LGHDT and CDR2 YNNKEL (reference sequence). The CDR3 reads CASSQSPSNPHEQYF. DNA of the CDR3: TGTGCCAGCAGCCAATCGCCTAGCAATCCCCACGAGCAGTACTTC.

The rearrangement joins TRBV7-2 to TRBJ2-7, with D perhaps matching TRBD1 (7 bases). The V gene's germline CDR1 is SGHTA and CDR2 FQGNSA. The CDR3 spans 16 residues. V lost 5 bases, J lost 5 bases, and 22 bases lay in between. The CDR3 loop reads CASSRAGAGGRDEQYF. CDR3 nucleotides: TGTGCCAGCAGCCGAGCTGGGGCAGGGGGGCGGGACGAGCAGTACTTC.

Only a few counts were recorded for this clonotype. The chain carries TRBV20-1 and TRBJ2-1; 8 bases map to TRBD2. J gave up 3 bases and V 3 bases, and 10 bases lay outside the gene matches. Germline CDR1 and CDR2: DFQATT and SNEGSKA (reference sequence). The CDR3 is made up of 16 amino acids. CDR3 region: CSARRGGGLDYNEQFF. CDR3 sequence (DNA): TGCAGTGCTAGGCGGGGCGGGGGACTAGACTACAATGAGCAGTTCTTC.

V and J are TRBV30 and TRBJ1-1; TRBD1 matches at 7 bases. Germline assignment: CDR1 GTSNPN and CDR2 SVGIG (reference sequence). The CDR3 spans 14 residues. After removal of 3 bases from V and 4 bases from J, the junction contained 8 bases not matched to a gene. In nucleotides, the CDR3 is TGTGCCTGGAGAGTCGGGACAGAGAGCACTGAAGCTTTCTTT. It encodes CAWRVGTESTEAFF.

V is TRBV20-1 and J is TRBJ1-5; the D is unclear. V lost 1 base, J lost 2 bases, and 9 bases lay in between. Germline CDR1 DFQATT, CDR2 SNEGSKA (reference sequence). There are 14 residues in the CDR3. The CDR3 loop reads CSARGGRGNQPQHF. The DNA of the CDR3 is TGCAGTGCTAGAGGAGGGCGGGGCAATCAGCCCCAGCATTTT.

The rearrangement links TRBV3-1 to TRBJ2-7; 10 bases agree with TRBD2. The J call is in doubt because the DNA end fits TRBJ2-5 better. There are 15 residues in the CDR3. CDR1 is LGHDT, CDR2 YNNKEL, per germline (reference sequence). DNA of the CDR3: TGTGCCAGCAGCCAGGGACTAGCGAGGTGGGAGACCCAGTACTTC. Translation gives CASSQGLARWETQYF.

A note on this clonotype: A much larger clone differs from this one at a single base, so this may be a read error. The rearrangement uses TRBV6-5 and TRBJ2-1, with 9 positions matching TRBD1. This CDR3 comprises 14 residues. With 6 bases clipped from V and 9 bases from J, the junction kept 9 bases outside the gene matches. From germline, CDR1 is MNHEY and CDR2 SVGAGI. Written as DNA, the CDR3 is TGTGCCAGCAGCCTAGGACAGGGGTGGGGTGAGCAGTTCTTC. This codes for CASSLGQGWGEQFF.

This clonotype has a handful of counts. J is TRBJ2-7 and V is TRBV28, with TRBD2 matching over 9 bases. The ends lost 6 bases at V and 7 bases at J; junction bases unmatched: 13. The CDR3 extends over 15 amino acids. CDR1 and CDR2 from the germline V gene are MDHEN and SYDVKM. The CDR3 DNA reads TGTGCCAGCAGCCCCCGCGCGGGAGGGCCACTTGAGCAGTACTTC. It yields the protein CASSPRAGGPLEQYF.

This clonotype has a count of ten or more. The chain recombines TRBV29-1 with TRBJ2-3; perhaps TRBD1 as D (6 bases). V was shortened by 3 bases and J by 6 bases, with 16 bases between the two germline ends. Germline V gene sequence: CDR1 SQVTM, CDR2 ANQGSEA. This CDR3 comprises 14 residues. CDR3 DNA sequence: TGCAGCGTTGAGATGCCAGGGGCGCAGGATACGCAGTATTTT. Its translation: CSVEMPGAQDTQYF.

A few counts support this clonotype. The chain is built from TRBV7-3 and TRBJ2-5, with 12 bases fitting TRBD2. In germline, CDR1 is SGHTA, CDR2 FQGTGA. The CDR3 is 15 residues long. Trimming removed 3 bases from V and 5 bases from J; junction bases left unmatched: 4. This chain's CDR3 is CASSFGLAGWETQYF. In nucleotides, the CDR3 is TGTGCCAGCAGCTTCGGACTAGCGGGGTGGGAGACCCAGTACTTC.

This clonotype was seen at least ten times. This chain connects TRBV12-3 or TRBV12-4 to TRBJ1-2, with TRBD1 matching over 7 bases. V was clipped by 5 bases and J by 2 bases; unmatched bases: 2. This CDR3 is 13 amino acids long. The DNA of the CDR3 is TGTGCCAGCAGTACGACAGGGAACTATGGCTACACCTTC. This codes for CASSTTGNYGYTF.

Note on this clonotype: This may arise from a read error, as a much more abundant clone is one base away. The chain is built from TRBV27 and TRBJ1-5; TRBD1 matches at 7 bases. The germline CDR1 and CDR2 sequences are MNHEY and SMNVEV (reference sequence). CDR3 length equals 16 residues. In DNA form, the CDR3 reads TGTGCCGGCAGTCCGCGCTTTACAGGGGTGCGGCAGCCCCAGCATTTT. It encodes CAGSPRFTGVRQPQHF.

The table lists this clonotype with many counts. V gene TRBV11-2 combines with J gene TRBJ2-1, with D uncertain. The V gene lost 0 bases and the J gene lost 10 bases, with 10 bases spanning the gap. The V gene's germline CDR1 is SGHAT and CDR2 FQNNGV. CDR3 size: 13 residues. The CDR3 loop is CASSLELPEEQFF. The CDR3 DNA is TGTGCCAGCAGCTTAGAACTTCCTGAGGAGCAGTTCTTC.

The rearrangement joins TRBV11-2 to TRBJ2-5; no definite D call. The CDR3 is 14 amino acids. CDR1 is SGHAT, CDR2 FQNNGV, per germline. V was shortened by 1 base and J by 4 bases, with 10 bases between the two germline ends. CDR3 bases: TGTGCCAGCAGCTTAGCGGGCTCACGAGAGACCCAGTACTTC. Its translation: CASSLAGSRETQYF.

In its sample, this clonotype was seen a few times. The chain links TRBV4-1 to TRBJ1-1; D may be TRBD1 (6 bases). From germline, CDR1 is MGHRA and CDR2 YSYEKL. Trimming took 4 bases from V and 11 from J, leaving 14 bases between them. The CDR3 is 12 amino acids. The CDR3: CASSLDRGEAFF. The DNA of the CDR3 is TGCGCCAGCAGCCTAGATAGGGGGGAGGCTTTCTTT.

The table lists this clonotype with many counts. The rearrangement joins TRBV20-1 to TRBJ2-5; 8 bases fit TRBD2. The V gene end was trimmed by 5 bases and the J gene end by 4 bases; junction bases not matched to a gene: 6. Germline values: CDR1 DFQATT, CDR2 SNEGSKA (reference sequence). The CDR3 covers 13 residues. DNA for the CDR3: TGCAGTGCTGTTAGCGGGATAGGAGAGACCCAGTACTTC. It encodes CSAVSGIGETQYF.

This clonotype showed up many times. Since a much larger clone is just one base distant, this may be a read error. The rearrangement joins TRBV29-1 to TRBJ1-2, with D perhaps TRBD1 (5 bases). Germline lookup yields CDR1 SQVTM and CDR2 ANQGSEA. The CDR3 contains 14 residues. The CDR3 DNA reads as TGCAGCGTCCATCCTGGATGGGGGAACTGTGGCTACACCTTC. Translating gives CSVHPGWGNCGYTF.

This clonotype was seen at least ten times. This chain links TRBV13 with TRBJ1-2; possibly TRBD1 for D (6 bases). The CDR3 is made up of 14 amino acids. The ends were cut back, 4 bases at V and 3 bases at J, with 12 bases in the middle. CDR1 PRHDT and CDR2 FYEKMQ come from the germline V gene (reference sequence). CDR3 sequence: CASSYGGRDYGYTF. CDR3 nucleotides: TGTGCCAGCAGCTACGGGGGGCGCGACTATGGCTACACCTTC.

The chain employs TRBV3-1 and TRBJ1-4, with unresolved D. Looked up from germline, CDR1 is LGHDT and CDR2 is YNNKEL (reference sequence). This CDR3 is built from 13 residues. V lost 0 bases and J 6 bases, leaving 5 bases between the germline ends. CDR3 sequence reads: CASSQDIHEKLFF. The CDR3, as DNA: TGTGCCAGCAGCCAAGATATCCATGAAAAACTGTTTTTT.

This clonotype was counted once. A much larger clone differs from this one at a single base, so this may be a read error. The chain has TRBV27 and TRBJ2-3; the D is unclear. The CDR3 is 14 amino acids. Germline CDR1 and CDR2: MNHEY and SMNVEV (reference sequence). The CDR3 is CASSTEPLVDTRYF. The CDR3 region has the DNA TGTGCCAGCAGCACGGAGCCCTTGGTAGATACGCGGTATTTT.